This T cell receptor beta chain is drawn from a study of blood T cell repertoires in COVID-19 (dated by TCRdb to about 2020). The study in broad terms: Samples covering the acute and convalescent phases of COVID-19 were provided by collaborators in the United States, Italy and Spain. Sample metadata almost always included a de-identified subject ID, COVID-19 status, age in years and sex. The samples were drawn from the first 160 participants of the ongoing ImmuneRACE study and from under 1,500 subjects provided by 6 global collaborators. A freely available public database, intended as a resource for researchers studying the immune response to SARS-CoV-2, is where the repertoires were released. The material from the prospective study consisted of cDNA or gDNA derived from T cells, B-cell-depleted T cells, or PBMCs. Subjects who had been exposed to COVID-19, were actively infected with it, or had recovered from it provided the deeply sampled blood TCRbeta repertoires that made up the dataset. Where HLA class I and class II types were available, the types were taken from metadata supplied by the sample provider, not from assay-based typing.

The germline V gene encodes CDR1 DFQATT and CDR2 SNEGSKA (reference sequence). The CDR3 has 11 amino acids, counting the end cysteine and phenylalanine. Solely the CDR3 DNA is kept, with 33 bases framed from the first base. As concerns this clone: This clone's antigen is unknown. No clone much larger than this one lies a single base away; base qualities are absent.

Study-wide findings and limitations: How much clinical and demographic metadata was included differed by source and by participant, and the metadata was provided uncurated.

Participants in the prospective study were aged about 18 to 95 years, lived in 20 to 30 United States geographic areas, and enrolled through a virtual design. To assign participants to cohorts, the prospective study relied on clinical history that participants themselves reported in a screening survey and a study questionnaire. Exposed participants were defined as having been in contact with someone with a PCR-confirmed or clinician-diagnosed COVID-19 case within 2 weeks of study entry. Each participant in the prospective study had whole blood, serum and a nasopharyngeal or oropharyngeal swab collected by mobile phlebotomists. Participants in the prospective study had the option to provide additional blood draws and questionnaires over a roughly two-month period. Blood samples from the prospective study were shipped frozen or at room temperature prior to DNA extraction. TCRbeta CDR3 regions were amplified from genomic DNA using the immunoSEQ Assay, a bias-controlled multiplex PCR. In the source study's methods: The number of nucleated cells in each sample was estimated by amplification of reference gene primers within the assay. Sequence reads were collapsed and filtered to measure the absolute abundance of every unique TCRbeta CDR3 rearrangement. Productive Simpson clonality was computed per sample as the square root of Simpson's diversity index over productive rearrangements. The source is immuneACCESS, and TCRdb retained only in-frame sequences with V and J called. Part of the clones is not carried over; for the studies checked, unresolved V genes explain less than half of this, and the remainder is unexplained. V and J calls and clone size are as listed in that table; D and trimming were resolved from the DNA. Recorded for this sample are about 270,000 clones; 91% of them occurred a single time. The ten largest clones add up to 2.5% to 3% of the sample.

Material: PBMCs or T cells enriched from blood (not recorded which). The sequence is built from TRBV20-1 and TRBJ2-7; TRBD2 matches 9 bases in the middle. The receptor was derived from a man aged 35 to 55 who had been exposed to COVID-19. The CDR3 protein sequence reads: CSLAGHYEQYF. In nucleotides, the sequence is TGCAGCCTAGCGGGACACTACGAGCAGTACTTC.